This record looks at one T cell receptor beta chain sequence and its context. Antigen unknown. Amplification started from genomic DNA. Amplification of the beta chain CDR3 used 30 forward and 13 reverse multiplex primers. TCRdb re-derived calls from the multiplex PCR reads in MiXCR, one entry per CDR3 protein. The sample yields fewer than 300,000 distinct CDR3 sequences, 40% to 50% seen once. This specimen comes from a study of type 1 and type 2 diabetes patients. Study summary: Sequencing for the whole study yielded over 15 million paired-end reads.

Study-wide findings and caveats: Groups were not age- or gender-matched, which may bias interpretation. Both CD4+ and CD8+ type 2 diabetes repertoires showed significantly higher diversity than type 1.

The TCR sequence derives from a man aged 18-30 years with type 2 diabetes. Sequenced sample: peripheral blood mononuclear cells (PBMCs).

The CDR3 coding sequence is TGTGCCAGCAGCCAAGATACAGGGGGTGGGTCTGAAGCTTTCTTT. It is translated as CASSQDTGGGSEAFF. V usage is TRBV7-3 and J usage is TRBJ1-1; 8 nucleotides line up with TRBD1. V was pared by 5 bases and J by 6 bases, with 11 bases of the junction left unmatched. CDR1 is SGHTA and CDR2 is FQGTGA in the germline V gene. CDR3 size: 15 residues.